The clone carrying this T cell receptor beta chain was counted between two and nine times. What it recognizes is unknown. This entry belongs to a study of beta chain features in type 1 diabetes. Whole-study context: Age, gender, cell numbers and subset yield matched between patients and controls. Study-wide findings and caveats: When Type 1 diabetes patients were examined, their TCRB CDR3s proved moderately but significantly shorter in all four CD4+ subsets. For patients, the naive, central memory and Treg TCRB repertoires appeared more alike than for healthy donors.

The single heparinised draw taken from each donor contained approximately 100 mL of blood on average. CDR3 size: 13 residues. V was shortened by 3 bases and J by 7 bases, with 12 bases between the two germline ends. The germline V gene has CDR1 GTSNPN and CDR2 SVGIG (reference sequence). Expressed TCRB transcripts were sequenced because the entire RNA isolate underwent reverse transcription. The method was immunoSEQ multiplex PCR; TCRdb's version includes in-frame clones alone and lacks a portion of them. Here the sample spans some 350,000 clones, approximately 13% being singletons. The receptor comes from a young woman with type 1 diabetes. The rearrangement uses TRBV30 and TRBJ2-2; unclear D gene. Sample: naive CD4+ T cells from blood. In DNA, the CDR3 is TGTGCCTGGAGCCCCAGGTCTGGCGGGGAGCTGTTTTTT. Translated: CAWSPRSGGELFF.